This TCR beta chain was identified in a study of blood T cell repertoires in COVID-19 (dated by TCRdb to about 2020). Background on the whole study: Samples covering the acute and convalescent phases of COVID-19 were provided by collaborators in the United States, Italy and Spain. The material from the prospective study consisted of cDNA or gDNA derived from T cells, B-cell-depleted T cells, or PBMCs. Deeply sampled blood TCRbeta repertoires from subjects exposed to, actively infected with, or recovered from COVID-19 were included in the dataset. The repertoires were made available in a free public database intended to serve as a resource for research on the immune response to SARS-CoV-2. The samples were drawn from two sources: the first 160 participants of the ongoing ImmuneRACE study, and 1,000 to 1,500 subjects contributed by 6 global collaborators. A de-identified subject ID, COVID-19 status, age in years and sex were almost always included in the sample metadata. Where HLA class I and class II types were available, the types were taken from metadata supplied by the sample provider, not from assay-based typing. The paper's findings and limits, for the study overall: How much clinical and demographic metadata was included differed by source and by participant, and the metadata was provided uncurated.

In the case of this clone: The antigen it binds to is not known. Base qualities are missing; no much larger clone stands one base away.

In the prospective study, participants were roughly 18 to 100 years old, resided in 20 to 30 geographic areas of the United States, and were enrolled through a virtual design. In the prospective study, participants were assigned to cohorts based on the clinical history participants reported in a screening survey and a study questionnaire. In the prospective study, whole blood, serum and a nasopharyngeal or oropharyngeal swab were collected from each participant by mobile phlebotomists. Prospective study participants could optionally give additional blood draws and questionnaires over an approximately two-month period. Before DNA extraction, prospective study blood samples were shipped either frozen or at room temperature. TCRbeta CDR3 regions were amplified from genomic DNA using the immunoSEQ Assay, a bias-controlled multiplex PCR. From the authors' description of their analysis: The number of nucleated cells in each sample was estimated by amplification of reference gene primers within the assay. To quantify the absolute abundance of each unique TCRbeta CDR3 rearrangement, sequence reads were collapsed and filtered. For each sample, productive Simpson clonality was calculated as the square root of Simpson's diversity index across productive rearrangements. This is the immuneACCESS table as TCRdb keeps it, with only in-frame sequences that have V and J called. A part of the clones is gone; compared with another copy, unresolved V genes explain less than half, and the rest is unexplained. The DNA gave D and trimming, while V, J and clone size come from that table. Recorded for this sample are approximately 140,000 clones; around 80% of them occurred a single time. The ten top clones hold roughly 2.3% of the sample.

Sequencing input: PBMCs or T cells enriched from blood (not recorded which). The TCR was taken from a man aged 35 to 55 with acute COVID-19.

In nucleotide form, the sequence is TGTGCCAGCGCAGGGAACTATGGCTACACCTTC. Protein translation: CASAGNYGYTF. The chain couples TRBV28 to TRBJ1-2; the D region possibly corresponds to TRBD1 (5 bases align). From the germline V gene, CDR1 is MDHEN and CDR2 is SYDVKM. Trimming at the junction amounts to 8 bases on V and 2 bases on J, and the germline ends lie 6 bases apart. The CDR3 starts with the cysteine, ends with the phenylalanine, and has 11 residues. Left in the record is the CDR3 DNA by itself, 33 bases read in frame from the first base.